This TCR beta chain was observed in a study of cytomegalovirus exposure and HLA in healthy donors. Use of 60 Vbeta and 13 Jbeta primers characterized the PCR. The method was immunoSEQ multiplex PCR; TCRdb's version includes in-frame clones alone and lacks a portion of them. This sample's clone table lists approximately 52,000 clones. The germline V gene has CDR1 SGHRS and CDR2 YFSETQ. The CDR3 sequence is 19 residues long. With 0 bases clipped from V and 1 base from J, the junction kept 13 bases outside the gene matches. The receptor was isolated from a man aged 45-65 years in good health and CMV-seropositive. Input material: PBMCs. The chain combines TRBV5-1 with TRBJ1-2, with 9 bases that match TRBD1. The CDR3 region is CASSLGDRGQGRVNYGYTF. DNA for the CDR3: TGCGCCAGCAGCTTGGGAGATCGGGGACAGGGTCGGGTTAACTATGGCTACACCTTC.